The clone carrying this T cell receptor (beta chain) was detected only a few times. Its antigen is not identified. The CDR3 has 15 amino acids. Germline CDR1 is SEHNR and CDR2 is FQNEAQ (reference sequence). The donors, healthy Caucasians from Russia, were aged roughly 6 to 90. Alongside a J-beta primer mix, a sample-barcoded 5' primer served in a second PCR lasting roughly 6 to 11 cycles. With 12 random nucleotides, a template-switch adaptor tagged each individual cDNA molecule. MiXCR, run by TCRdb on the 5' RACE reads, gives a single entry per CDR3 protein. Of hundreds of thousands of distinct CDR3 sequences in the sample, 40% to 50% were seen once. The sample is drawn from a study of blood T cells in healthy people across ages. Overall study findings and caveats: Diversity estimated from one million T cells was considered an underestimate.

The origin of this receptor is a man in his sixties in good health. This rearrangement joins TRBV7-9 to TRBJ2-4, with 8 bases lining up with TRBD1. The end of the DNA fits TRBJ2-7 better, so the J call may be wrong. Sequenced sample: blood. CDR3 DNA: TGTGCCAGCAGCGCCTGGGACAGGAGAAAATACGAGCAGTACTTC. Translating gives CASSAWDRRKYEQYF.